This T cell receptor (beta chain) comes out of a study of CD8 T cells in Susac syndrome. This clonotype was detected only a few times. RNA, at about 0.45 to 1 ug, was reverse transcribed with random hexamers. TCRdb used MiXCR to reprocess the immunoSEQ multiplex PCR reads, holding one entry per CDR3 protein. The sample lists under 200,000 distinct CDR3 sequences; 85% to 95% were seen once. CDR1 and CDR2 from the germline V gene are SGHRS and YFSETQ. Unmatched junction bases numbered 3, after V lost 0 bases and J lost 3 bases. There are 15 residues in the CDR3. The TCR was taken from a human donor with multiple sclerosis. The sample was CD8+ T cells from PBMCs. The J gene is TRBJ2-1, the V gene TRBV5-1; TRBD2 matches at 7 bases. In DNA form, the CDR3 reads TGCGCCAGCAGCTTGGCTAGCGGCCTCTACAATGAGCAGTTCTTC. This sequence encodes CASSLASGLYNEQFF.